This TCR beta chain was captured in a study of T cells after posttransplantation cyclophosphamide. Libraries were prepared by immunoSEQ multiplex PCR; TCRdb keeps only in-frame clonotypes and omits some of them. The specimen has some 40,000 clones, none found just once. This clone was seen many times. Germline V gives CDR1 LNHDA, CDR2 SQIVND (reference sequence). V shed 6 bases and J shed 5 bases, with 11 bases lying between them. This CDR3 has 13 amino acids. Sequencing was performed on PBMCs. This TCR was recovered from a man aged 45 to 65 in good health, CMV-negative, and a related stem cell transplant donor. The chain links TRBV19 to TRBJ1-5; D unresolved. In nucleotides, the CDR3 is TGTGCCAGTAGCAACAGCTTTTATCAGCCCCAGCATTTT. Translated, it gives CASSNSFYQPQHF.